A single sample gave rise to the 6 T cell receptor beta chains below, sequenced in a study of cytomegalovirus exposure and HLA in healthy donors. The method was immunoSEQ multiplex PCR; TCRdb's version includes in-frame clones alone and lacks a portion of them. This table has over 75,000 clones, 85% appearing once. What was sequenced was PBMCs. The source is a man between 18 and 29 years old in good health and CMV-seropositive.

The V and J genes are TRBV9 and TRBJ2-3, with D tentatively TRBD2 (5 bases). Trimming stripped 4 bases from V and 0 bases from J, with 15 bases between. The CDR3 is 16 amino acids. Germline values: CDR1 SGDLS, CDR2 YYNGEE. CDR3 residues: CASSSSMRTSTDTQYF. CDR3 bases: TGTGCCAGCAGCTCGTCAATGAGGACTAGCACAGATACGCAGTATTTT.

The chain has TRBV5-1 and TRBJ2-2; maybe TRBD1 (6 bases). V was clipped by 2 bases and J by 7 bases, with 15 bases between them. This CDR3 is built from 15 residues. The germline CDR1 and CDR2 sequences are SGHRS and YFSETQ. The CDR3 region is CASSFETGSFGELFF. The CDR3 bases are TGCGCCAGCAGCTTCGAGACAGGTAGTTTCGGGGAGCTGTTTTTT.

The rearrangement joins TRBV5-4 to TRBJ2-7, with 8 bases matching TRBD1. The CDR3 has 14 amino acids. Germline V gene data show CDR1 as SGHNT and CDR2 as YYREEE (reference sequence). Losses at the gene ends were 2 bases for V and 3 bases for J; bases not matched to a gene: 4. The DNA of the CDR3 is TGTGCCAGCAGCTTAGGACAGGGAATCTACGAGCAGTACTTC. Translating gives CASSLGQGIYEQYF.

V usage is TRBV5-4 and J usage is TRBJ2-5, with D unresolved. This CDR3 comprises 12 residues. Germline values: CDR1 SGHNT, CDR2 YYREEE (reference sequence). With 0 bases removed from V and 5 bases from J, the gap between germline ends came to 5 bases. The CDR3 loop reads CASSLDMETQYF. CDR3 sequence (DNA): TGTGCCAGCAGCTTGGATATGGAGACCCAGTACTTC.

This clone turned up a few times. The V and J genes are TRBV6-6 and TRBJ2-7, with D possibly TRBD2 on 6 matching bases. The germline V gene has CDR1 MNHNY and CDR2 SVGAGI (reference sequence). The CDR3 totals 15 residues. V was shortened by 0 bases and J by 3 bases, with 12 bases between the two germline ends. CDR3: CASSYSGPEGYEQYF. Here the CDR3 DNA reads TGTGCCAGCAGTTACTCTGGACCGGAGGGCTACGAGCAGTACTTC.

The CDR3 is CASSLGGGPYEQYV. The CDR3 nucleotides are TGTGCCAGCAGCTTGGGAGGGGGACCCTACGAGCAGTACGTC. V and J are TRBV5-6 and TRBJ2-7; D is possibly TRBD1 (6 bases). Germline assignment: CDR1 SGHDT and CDR2 YYEEEE. This CDR3 comprises 14 residues. V was clipped by 0 bases and J by 2 bases, with 9 bases between them.